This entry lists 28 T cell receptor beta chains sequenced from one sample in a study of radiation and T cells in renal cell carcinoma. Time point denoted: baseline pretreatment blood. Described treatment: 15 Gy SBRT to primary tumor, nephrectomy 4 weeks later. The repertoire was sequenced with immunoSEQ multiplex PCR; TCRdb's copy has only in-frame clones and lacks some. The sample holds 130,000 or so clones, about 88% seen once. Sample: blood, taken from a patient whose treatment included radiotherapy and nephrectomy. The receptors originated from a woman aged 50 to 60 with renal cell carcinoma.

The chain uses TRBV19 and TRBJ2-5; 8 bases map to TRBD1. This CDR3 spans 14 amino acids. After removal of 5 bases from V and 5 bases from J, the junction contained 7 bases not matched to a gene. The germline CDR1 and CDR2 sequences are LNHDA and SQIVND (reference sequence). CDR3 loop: CASSLGQGQETQYF. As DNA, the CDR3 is TGTGCCAGTAGTCTAGGACAGGGACAGGAGACCCAGTACTTC.

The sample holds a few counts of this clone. CDR3 in DNA: TGCGCCAGCACCAGGGGACAGGGGTCATCTTACGAGCAGTACTTC. Encoded protein: CASTRGQGSSYEQYF. The chain has TRBV10-2 and TRBJ2-7, with 10 bases lining up with TRBD1. CDR1 is WSHSY, CDR2 SAAADI, per germline. J was trimmed by 4 bases and V by 7 bases; bases with no gene match: 10. The CDR3 is 15 residues long.

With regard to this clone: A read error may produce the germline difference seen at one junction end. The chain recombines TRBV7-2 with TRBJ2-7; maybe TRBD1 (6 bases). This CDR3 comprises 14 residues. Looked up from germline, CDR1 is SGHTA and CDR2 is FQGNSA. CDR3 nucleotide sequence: TGTGCCAGCCGATTCGACGTGGGGGCGGCCACCCTAAGTTTC. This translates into CASRFDVGAATLSF.

CDR3 DNA sequence: TGTGCCAGCAGGCCCCAGGGGGAAAATTCACCCCTCCACTTT. This encodes CASRPQGENSPLHF. J is TRBJ1-6 and V is TRBV6-6, with 7 bases lining up with TRBD1. The CDR3 runs 14 residues. CDR1 MNHNY and CDR2 SVGAGI come from the germline V gene (reference sequence). The trim removed 6 bases at V and 7 bases at J, leaving 6 bases unmatched.

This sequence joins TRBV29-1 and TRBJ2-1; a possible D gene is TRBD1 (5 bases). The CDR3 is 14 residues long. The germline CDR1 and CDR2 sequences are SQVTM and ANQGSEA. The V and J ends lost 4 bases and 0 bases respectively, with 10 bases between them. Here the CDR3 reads CSVAQGISYNEQFF. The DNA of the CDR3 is TGCAGCGTTGCGCAGGGCATCTCCTACAATGAGCAGTTCTTC.

The CDR3 is CASSMAGTSGGVDTQYF. The DNA of the CDR3 is TGTGCCAGTAGTATGGCCGGGACTAGCGGGGGGGTGGATACGCAGTATTTT. The genes are TRBV19 and TRBJ2-3; 16 bases match TRBD2. Germline CDR1 is LNHDA and CDR2 is SQIVND (reference sequence). The CDR3 runs to 17 residues. The trim removed 3 bases at V and 6 bases at J, leaving 6 bases unmatched. Complete variable domain (other parts from reference TRBV19 and TRBJ2-3): DGGITQSPKYLFRKEGQNVTLSCEQNLNHDAMYWYRQDPGQGLRLIYYSQIVNDFQKGDIAEGYSVSREKKESFPLTVTSAQKNPTAFYLCASSMAGTSGGVDTQYFGPGTRLTVL.

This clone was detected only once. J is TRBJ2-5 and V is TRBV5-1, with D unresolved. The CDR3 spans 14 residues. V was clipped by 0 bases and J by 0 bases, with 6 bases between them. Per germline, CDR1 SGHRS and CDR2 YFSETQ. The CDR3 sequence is CASSLAPDQETQYF. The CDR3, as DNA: TGCGCCAGCAGCTTGGCCCCAGACCAAGAGACCCAGTACTTC.

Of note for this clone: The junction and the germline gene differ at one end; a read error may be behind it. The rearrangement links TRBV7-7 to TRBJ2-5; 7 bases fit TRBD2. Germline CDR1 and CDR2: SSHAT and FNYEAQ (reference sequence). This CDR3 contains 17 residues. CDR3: CASSLGLRTSLTETQYF. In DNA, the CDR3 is TGTGCTAGCAGCTTAGGGCTCCGGACTAGTTTGACGGAGACCCAGTACTTC. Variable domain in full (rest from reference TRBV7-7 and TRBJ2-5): GAGVSQSPRYKVTKRGQDVTLRCDPISSHATLYWYQQALGQGPEFLTYFNYEAQPDKSGLPSDRFSAERPEGSISTLTIQRTEQRDSAMYRCASSLGLRTSLTETQYFGPGTRLLVL.

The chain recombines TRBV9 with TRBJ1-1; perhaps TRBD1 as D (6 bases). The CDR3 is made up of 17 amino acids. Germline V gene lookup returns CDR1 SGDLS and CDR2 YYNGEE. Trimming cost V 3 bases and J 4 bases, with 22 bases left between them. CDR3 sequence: CASSGGGTLFGSTEAFF. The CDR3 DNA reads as TGTGCCAGCAGCGGAGGGGGGACCTTGTTTGGGAGCACTGAAGCTTTCTTT.

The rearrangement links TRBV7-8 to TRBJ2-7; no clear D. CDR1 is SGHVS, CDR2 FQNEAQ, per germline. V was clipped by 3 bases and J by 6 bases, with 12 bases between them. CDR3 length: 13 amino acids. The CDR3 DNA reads TGTGCCAGCAGCTTTACGGTAGCCTCCGAGCAGTACTTC. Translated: CASSFTVASEQYF. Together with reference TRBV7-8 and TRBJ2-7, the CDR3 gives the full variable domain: GAGVSQSPRYKVAKRGQDVALRCDPISGHVSLFWYQQALGQGPEFLTYFQNEAQLDKSGLPSDRFFAERPEGSVSTLKIQRTQQEDSAVYLCASSFTVASEQYFGPGTRLTVT.

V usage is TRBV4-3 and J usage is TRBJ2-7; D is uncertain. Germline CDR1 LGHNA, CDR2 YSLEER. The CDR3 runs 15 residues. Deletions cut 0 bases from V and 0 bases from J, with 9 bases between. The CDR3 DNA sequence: TGCGCCAGCAGCCAAGAGACGAGGCTCTCCTACGAGCAGTACTTC. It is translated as CASSQETRLSYEQYF.

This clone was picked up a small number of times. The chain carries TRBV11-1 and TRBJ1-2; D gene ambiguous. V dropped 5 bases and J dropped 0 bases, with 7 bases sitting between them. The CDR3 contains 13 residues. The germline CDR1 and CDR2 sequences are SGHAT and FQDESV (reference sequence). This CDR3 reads CASSPFANYGYTF. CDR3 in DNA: TGTGCCAGCAGCCCCTTCGCTAACTATGGCTACACCTTC.

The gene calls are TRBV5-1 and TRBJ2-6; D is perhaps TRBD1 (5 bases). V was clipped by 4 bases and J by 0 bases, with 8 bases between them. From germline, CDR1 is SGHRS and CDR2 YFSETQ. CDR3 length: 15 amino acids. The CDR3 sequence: CASSAQGSGANVLTF. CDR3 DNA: TGCGCCAGCAGCGCCCAGGGCTCTGGGGCCAACGTCCTGACTTTC.

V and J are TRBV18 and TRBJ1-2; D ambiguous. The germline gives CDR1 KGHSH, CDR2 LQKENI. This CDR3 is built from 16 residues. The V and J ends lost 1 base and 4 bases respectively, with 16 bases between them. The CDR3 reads CASSPLPEGGVYGYTF. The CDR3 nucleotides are TGTGCCAGCTCACCACTGCCAGAGGGAGGAGTCTATGGCTACACCTTC.

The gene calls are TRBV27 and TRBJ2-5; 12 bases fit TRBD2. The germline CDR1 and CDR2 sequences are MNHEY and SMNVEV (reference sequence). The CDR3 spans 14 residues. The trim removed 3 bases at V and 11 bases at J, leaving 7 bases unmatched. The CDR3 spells CASSLAASGGAQYF. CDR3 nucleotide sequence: TGTGCCAGCAGTTTGGCAGCTAGCGGGGGGGCGCAGTACTTC.

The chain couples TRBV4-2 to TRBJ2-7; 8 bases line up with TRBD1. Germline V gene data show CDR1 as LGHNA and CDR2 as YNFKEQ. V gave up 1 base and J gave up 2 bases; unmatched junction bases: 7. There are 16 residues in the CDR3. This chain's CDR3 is CASSQGPGQGPYEQYF. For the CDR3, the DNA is TGTGCCAGCAGCCAAGGACCCGGACAGGGCCCCTACGAGCAGTACTTC.

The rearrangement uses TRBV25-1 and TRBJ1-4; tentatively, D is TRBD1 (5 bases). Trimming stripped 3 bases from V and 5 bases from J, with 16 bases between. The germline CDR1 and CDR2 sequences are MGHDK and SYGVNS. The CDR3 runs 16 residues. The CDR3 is CASSDLSRGENEKLFF. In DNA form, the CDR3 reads TGTGCCAGCAGTGACTTATCACGAGGGGAAAATGAAAAACTGTTTTTT.

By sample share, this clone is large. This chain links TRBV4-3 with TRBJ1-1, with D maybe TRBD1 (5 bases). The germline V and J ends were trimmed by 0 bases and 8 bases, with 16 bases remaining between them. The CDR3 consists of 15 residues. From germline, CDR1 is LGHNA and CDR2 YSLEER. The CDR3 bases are TGCGCCAGCAGCCAAGAATGGGGGGGTTTAATGGAAGCTTTCTTT. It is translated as CASSQEWGGLMEAFF.

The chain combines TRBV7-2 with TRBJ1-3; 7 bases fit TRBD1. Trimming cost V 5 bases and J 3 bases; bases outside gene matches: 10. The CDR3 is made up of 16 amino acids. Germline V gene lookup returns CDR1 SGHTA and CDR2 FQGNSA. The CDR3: CASSPLRGGNGNTIYF. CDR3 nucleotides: TGTGCCAGCAGCCCCCTCCGAGGGGGCAATGGAAACACCATATATTTT.

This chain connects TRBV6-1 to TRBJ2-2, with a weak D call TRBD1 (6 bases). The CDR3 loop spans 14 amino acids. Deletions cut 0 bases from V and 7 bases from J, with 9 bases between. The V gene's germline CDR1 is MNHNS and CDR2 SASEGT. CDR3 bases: TGTGCCAGCAGTGAAGCGGGGGCCGGCGGGGAGCTGTTTTTT. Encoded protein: CASSEAGAGGELFF.

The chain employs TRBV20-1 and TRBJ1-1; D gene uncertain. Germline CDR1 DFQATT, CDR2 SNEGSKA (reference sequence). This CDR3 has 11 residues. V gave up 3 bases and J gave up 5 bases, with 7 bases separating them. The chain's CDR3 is CSASLATEAFF. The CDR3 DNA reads TGCAGTGCTAGCTTGGCTACTGAAGCTTTCTTT.

The CDR3 region has the DNA TGTGCCAGCACCTCACCCCAGGGGGCAGAGACCCAGTACTTC. Translating gives CASTSPQGAETQYF. This chain connects TRBV6-6 to TRBJ2-5, with 8 bases matching TRBD1. The V segment lost 7 bases and the J segment 4 bases; nucleotides outside the gene matches: 8. Germline V gene lookup returns CDR1 MNHNY and CDR2 SVGAGI (reference sequence). This CDR3 has 14 amino acids.

DNA for the CDR3: TGTGCCAGCAGCGTAACACCAGGGGGCACTGAAGCTTTCTTT. Its protein is CASSVTPGGTEAFF. V is TRBV9 and J is TRBJ1-1; 7 bases align to TRBD1. The CDR3 length is 14 residues. With V trimmed by 1 base and J by 4 bases, 4 bases remained unmatched. The germline CDR1 and CDR2 sequences are SGDLS and YYNGEE.

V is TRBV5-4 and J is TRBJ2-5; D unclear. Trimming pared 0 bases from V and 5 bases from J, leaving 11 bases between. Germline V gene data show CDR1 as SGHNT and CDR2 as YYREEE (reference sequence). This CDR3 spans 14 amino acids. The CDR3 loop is CASSLEGGWETQYF. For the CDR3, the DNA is TGTGCCAGCAGCTTGGAGGGCGGTTGGGAGACCCAGTACTTC.

This chain's CDR3 is CASSRLRGSSGENTDTQYF. In DNA, the CDR3 is TGTGCCAGCAGCCGACTGAGGGGGTCTAGCGGGGAGAACACAGATACGCAGTATTTT. The chain combines TRBV4-2 with TRBJ2-3, with 9 bases lining up with TRBD2. The ends lost 4 bases at V and 2 bases at J; junction bases unmatched: 16. This CDR3 has 19 amino acids. CDR1 is LGHNA and CDR2 is YNFKEQ in the germline V gene.

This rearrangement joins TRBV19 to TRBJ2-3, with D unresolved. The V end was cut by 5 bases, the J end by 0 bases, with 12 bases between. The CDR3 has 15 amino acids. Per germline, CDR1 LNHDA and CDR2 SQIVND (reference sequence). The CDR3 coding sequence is TGTGCCAGTAGTGCCCGGGCCATCAGCACAGATACGCAGTATTTT. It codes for CASSARAISTDTQYF.

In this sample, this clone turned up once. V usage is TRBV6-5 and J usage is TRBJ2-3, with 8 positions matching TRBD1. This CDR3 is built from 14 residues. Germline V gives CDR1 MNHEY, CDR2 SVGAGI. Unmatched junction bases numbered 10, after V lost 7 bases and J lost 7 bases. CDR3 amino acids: CASIARTGSNTQYF. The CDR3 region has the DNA TGTGCCAGCATTGCCCGGACAGGGAGCAATACGCAGTATTTT.

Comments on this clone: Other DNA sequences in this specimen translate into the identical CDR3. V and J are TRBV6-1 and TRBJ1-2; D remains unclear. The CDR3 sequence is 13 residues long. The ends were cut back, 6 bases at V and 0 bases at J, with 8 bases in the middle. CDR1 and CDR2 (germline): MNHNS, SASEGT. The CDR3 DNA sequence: TGTGCCAGCAGCGAGTTAGCTAACTATGGCTACACCTTC. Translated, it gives CASSELANYGYTF.